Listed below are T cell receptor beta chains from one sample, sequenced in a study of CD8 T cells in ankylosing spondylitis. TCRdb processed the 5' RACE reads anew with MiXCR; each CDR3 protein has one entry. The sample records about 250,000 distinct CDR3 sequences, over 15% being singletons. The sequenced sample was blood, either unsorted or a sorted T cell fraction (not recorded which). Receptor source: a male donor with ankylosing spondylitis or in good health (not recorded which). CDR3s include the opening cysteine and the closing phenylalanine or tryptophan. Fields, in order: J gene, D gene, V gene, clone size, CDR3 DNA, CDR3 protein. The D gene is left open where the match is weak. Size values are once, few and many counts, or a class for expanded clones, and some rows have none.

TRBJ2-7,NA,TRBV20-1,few,TGCAGTGCTAGAGGGTCGCGGGACTTAGCGGCCGAGCAGTACTTC,CSARGSRDLAAEQYF
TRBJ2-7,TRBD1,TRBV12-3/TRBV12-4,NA,TGTGCCAGCAGCAGGACAGGGGGCAACTACGAGCAGTACTTC,CASSRTGGNYEQYF
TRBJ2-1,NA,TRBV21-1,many,TGTGCCAGCAGGGACGGGGACAATGAGCAGTTCTTC,CASRDGDNEQFF
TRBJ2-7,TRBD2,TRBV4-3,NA,TGCGCCAGCAGCCAAGATCTAATAGCGGGAGAGCTAGCCTACGAGCAGTACTTC,CASSQDLIAGELAYEQYF
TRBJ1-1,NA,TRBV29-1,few,TGCAGCGTTGAAGGGGCGCAGAGGGGTTGGGCTGAAGCTTTCTTT,CSVEGAQRGWAEAFF
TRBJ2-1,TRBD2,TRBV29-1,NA,TGCAGCGTTGGACGGGAGGGTGACAATGAGCAGTTCTTC,CSVGREGDNEQFF
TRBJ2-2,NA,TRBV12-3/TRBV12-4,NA,TGTGCCAGCAGTTTCTTTGGCAGGCAGAGATCCACCGGGGAGCTGTTTTTT,CASSFFGRQRSTGELFF
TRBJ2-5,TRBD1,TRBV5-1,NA,TGCGCCAGCAGCCAACAGGACAGGGGCCAAGAGACCCAGTACTTC,CASSQQDRGQETQYF
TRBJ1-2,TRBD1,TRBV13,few,TGTGCCAGCAGCTTGGGGTCGACAGGGAACTCCTATGGCTACACCTTC,CASSLGSTGNSYGYTF
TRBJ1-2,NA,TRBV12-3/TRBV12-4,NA,TGTGCCAGCAGTTTAGAGGTTAGCTATGGCTACACCTTC,CASSLEVSYGYTF
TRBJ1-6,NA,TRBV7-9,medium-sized,TGTGCCAGCAGCTTGCAGGATAATTCACCCCTCCACTTT,CASSLQDNSPLHF
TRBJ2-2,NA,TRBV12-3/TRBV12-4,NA,TGTGCCAGCAGCCGTCCAAATACAGGGTCCGGGGAGCTGTTTTTT,CASSRPNTGSGELFF
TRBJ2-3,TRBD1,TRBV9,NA,TGTGCCAGCAGCGTAGCGCAGACAGGGTCCACAGATACGCAGTATTTT,CASSVAQTGSTDTQYF
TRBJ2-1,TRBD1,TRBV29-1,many,TGCAGCGTTGAGGGACAGGGGATCCGGAATGAGCAGTTCTTC,CSVEGQGIRNEQFF
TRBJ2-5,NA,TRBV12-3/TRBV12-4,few,TGTGCCAGCAGTTTAGGGGCAGGGTTGCAAGAGACCCAGTACTTC,CASSLGAGLQETQYF
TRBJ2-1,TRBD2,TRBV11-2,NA,TGTGCCAGCAGCTTAGTTCCAGCGGGGAGGGGACGATGGCTGTACAATGAGCAGTTCTTC,CASSLVPAGRGRWLYNEQFF
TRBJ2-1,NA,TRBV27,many,TGTGCCAGCAGTTTGATATGGGATTCGAATGAGCAGTTCTTC,CASSLIWDSNEQFF
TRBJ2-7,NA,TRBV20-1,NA,TGCAGTGCTACGATCCCAGTTTCCTACGAGCAGTACTTC,CSATIPVSYEQYF
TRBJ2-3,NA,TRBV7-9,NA,TGTGCCAGCAGCTTAGTCGAGCGAGTAGATACGCAGTATTTT,CASSLVERVDTQYF
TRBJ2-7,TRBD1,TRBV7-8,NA,TGTGCCAGCAGCTTAAGGGGACAGGGGGATCCCTACGAGCAGTACTTC,CASSLRGQGDPYEQYF
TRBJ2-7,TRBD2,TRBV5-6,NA,TGTGCCAGCAGCTTCGGGGCGGGAGGGCTAGAGCAGTACTTC,CASSFGAGGLEQYF
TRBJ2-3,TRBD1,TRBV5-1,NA,TGCGCCAGCAGCCTAGACAGGGGTCTTTCCGATACGCAGTATTTT,CASSLDRGLSDTQYF
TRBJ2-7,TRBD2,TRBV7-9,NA,TGTGCCAGCAGTCCTTTTAGCGGGAACGAGCAGTACTTC,CASSPFSGNEQYF
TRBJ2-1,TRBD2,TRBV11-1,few,TGTGCCAGCAGCCCCAGAGGAGGGCTAGCGGTGAGCTCCTACAATGAGCAGTTCTTC,CASSPRGGLAVSSYNEQFF
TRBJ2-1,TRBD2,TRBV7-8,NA,TGTGCCAGCAGCCAAAGTAGCGGGAGGCTGCATGAGCAGTTCTTC,CASSQSSGRLHEQFF
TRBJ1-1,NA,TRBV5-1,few,TGCGCCAGCAGCCTAGGCGGGATGGGCACTGAAGCTTTCTTT,CASSLGGMGTEAFF
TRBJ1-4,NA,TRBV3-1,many,TGTGCCAGCAGCCAGGAAGACAGTGGAACTAATGAAAAACTGTTTTTT,CASSQEDSGTNEKLFF
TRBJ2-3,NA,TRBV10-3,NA,TGTGCCACAGGCCCCGGGGTTGAGGGCACAGATACGCAGTATTTT,CATGPGVEGTDTQYF
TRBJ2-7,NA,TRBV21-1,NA,TGTGCCAGCAGGGGGACTAGCGGCAGGGGCTCCTACGAGCAGTACTTC,CASRGTSGRGSYEQYF
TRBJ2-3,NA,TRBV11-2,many,TGTGCCAGCAGCTTAGGTGTCGGGGGACCCACAGATACGCAGTATTTT,CASSLGVGGPTDTQYF
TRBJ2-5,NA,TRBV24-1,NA,TGTGCCACCAGTGACCTGGTCCCCCAAAGGTTTGAGACCCAGTACTTC,CATSDLVPQRFETQYF
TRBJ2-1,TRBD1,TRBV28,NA,TGTGCCAGCAGAGCAGGACAGGGGGGGTACAATGAGCAGTTCTTC,CASRAGQGGYNEQFF
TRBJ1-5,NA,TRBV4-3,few,TGCGCCAGCAGCCAAGGTCGAAGCAATCAGCCCCAGCATTTT,CASSQGRSNQPQHF
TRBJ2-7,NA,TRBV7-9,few,TGTGCCAGCAGCTTACGGGACCACCCCTACGAGCAGTACTTC,CASSLRDHPYEQYF
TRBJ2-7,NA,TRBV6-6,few,TGTGCCAGCAGTCCCGCGGGCGCGTACGAGCAGTACTTC,CASSPAGAYEQYF
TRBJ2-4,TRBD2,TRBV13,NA,TGTGCCAGCAGCCGGGGGGGGGACATTCAGTACTTC,CASSRGGDIQYF
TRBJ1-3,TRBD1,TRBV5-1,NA,TGCGCCAGCAGCTGGGGACAGGGTGCAAACACCATATATTTT,CASSWGQGANTIYF
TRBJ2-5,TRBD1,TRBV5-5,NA,TGTGCCAGCAGCAGCTCACAGGGGGCTACGGAGACCCAGTACTTC,CASSSSQGATETQYF
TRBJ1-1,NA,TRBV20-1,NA,TGCAGTGCTAGGGGCCAGGGGATTGGAGAAAACACTGAAGCTTTCTTT,CSARGQGIGENTEAFF
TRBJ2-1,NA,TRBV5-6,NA,TGTGCCAGCAGGGTCAGGGAGCATGAGCAGTTCTTC,CASRVREHEQFF
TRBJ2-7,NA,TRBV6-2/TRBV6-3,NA,TGTGCCATCAGTTACTCTTGGGGAGAGCAGTACTTC,CAISYSWGEQYF
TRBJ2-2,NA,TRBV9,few,TGTGCCAGCAGCGTAACAGCCTTCAACACCGGGGAGCTGTTTTTT,CASSVTAFNTGELFF
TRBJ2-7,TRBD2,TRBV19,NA,TGTGCCAGTAGAAGCGGGACTAGCGGGCTCTACGAGCAGTACTTC,CASRSGTSGLYEQYF
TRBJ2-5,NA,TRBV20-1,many,TGCAGTGCTAAACTGGACATAACACAAGAGACCCAGTACTTC,CSAKLDITQETQYF
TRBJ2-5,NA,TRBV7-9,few,TGTGCCAGCAGCGATCGGGGGGCAGAGACCCAGTACTTC,CASSDRGAETQYF
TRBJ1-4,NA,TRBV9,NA,TGTGCCAGCAGCGGCCCCCGGGGGACTTATGAAAAACTGTTTTTT,CASSGPRGTYEKLFF
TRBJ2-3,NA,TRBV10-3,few,TGTGCCATCAGCCCAGCGGGCGCTAGCACAGATACGCAGTATTTT,CAISPAGASTDTQYF
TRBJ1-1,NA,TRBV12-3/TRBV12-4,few,TGTGCCAGCAGCCCATCGGAGGGGATGAACACTGAAGCTTTCTTT,CASSPSEGMNTEAFF
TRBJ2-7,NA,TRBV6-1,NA,TGTGCCAGCAGCCCCGTTGCCCCAATTCGGGACACCTCCTACGAGCAGTACTTC,CASSPVAPIRDTSYEQYF
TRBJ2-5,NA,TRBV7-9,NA,TGTGCCAGCAGCTCGGTCCACCAAGAGACCCAGTACTTC,CASSSVHQETQYF